This entry lists 23 T cell receptor beta chains sequenced from one sample in a study of blood T cell repertoires in COVID-19. Some clones are missing from TCRdb's copy, which holds only in-frame ones; the method was immunoSEQ multiplex PCR. The table includes 200,000 to 250,000 clones, around 90% detected once. Sample: PBMCs or T cells enriched from blood (not recorded which). The receptor set was obtained from a man aged 25-40 years who had been exposed to COVID-19.

The chain recombines TRBV29-1 with TRBJ1-1; the match to TRBD1 covers 7 bases. V shed 7 bases and J 5 bases; nucleotides not matched to a gene: 7. Germline lookup yields CDR1 SQVTM and CDR2 ANQGSEA. The CDR3 has 12 amino acids. In nucleotides, the CDR3 is TGCAGCGCTCCCGCACAGGGGACTGAAGCTTTCTTT. As protein: CSAPAQGTEAFF.

The chain recombines TRBV19 with TRBJ2-7, with D possibly matching TRBD2 (6 bases). The CDR3 totals 13 residues. V lost 5 bases and J 1 base, leaving 9 bases between the germline ends. Per germline, CDR1 LNHDA and CDR2 SQIVND (reference sequence). CDR3 nucleotide sequence: TGTGCCAGTAGTCCGGGGGAGTCCTACGAGCAGTACTTC. It yields the protein CASSPGESYEQYF.

This chain joins TRBV21-1 and TRBJ1-2; the table's D gene call, TRBD1, was not cross checked with the DNA. TRBV21-1 is a recognized pseudogene. CDR3 length equals 15 residues. The CDR3 sequence: CASSKARQGEYGYTF. The DNA of the CDR3 is TGTGCCAGCAGCAAAGCGAGACAGGGGGAATATGGCTACACCTTC.

This chain links TRBV19 with TRBJ2-7, with TRBD1 identical over 9 bases. V lost 6 bases and J lost 6; bases outside the gene matches: 12. CDR3 size: 15 residues. Germline CDR1 is LNHDA and CDR2 is SQIVND (reference sequence). CDR3 loop: CASRISGQGTFEQYF. CDR3 nucleotides: TGTGCCAGTAGGATCTCGGGACAGGGTACGTTCGAGCAGTACTTC.

This clone has only one observation. V gene TRBV6-6 combines with J gene TRBJ2-7, with 9 bases lining up with TRBD1. The CDR3 has 16 amino acids. The V and J ends lost 4 bases and 2 bases, in that order; junction bases with no gene match: 9. Germline values: CDR1 MNHNY, CDR2 SVGAGI (reference sequence). CDR3 bases: TGTGCCAGCAGTTCCAGGGGGACAGGGAACACCTACGAGCAGTACTTC. Translating it yields CASSSRGTGNTYEQYF.

The sample holds many counts of this clone. The V gene is TRBV5-1, the J gene TRBJ2-7; D perhaps matches TRBD2 (6 bases). Germline lookup yields CDR1 SGHRS and CDR2 YFSETQ. V dropped 4 bases and J dropped 7 bases, with 18 bases sitting between them. The CDR3 is 14 residues long. This chain's CDR3 is CASSLDWEVGEQYF. The CDR3 DNA reads as TGCGCCAGCAGCCTGGACTGGGAGGTGGGGGAGCAGTACTTC.

The chain employs TRBV29-1 and TRBJ2-7; D ambiguous. The CDR3 extends over 13 amino acids. Germline CDR1 is SQVTM and CDR2 is ANQGSEA. Trimming cost V 2 bases and J 2 bases, with 10 bases left between them. CDR3 in amino acids: CSVESRSTYEQYF. The CDR3 DNA sequence: TGCAGCGTTGAAAGCAGGTCTACCTACGAGCAGTACTTC.

In this sample, this clone turned up once. J is TRBJ2-4 and V is TRBV5-1; maybe TRBD1 (5 bases). Trimming stripped 2 bases from V and 12 bases from J, with 12 bases between. The V gene's germline CDR1 is SGHRS and CDR2 YFSETQ. The CDR3 length is 12 residues. Written as DNA, the CDR3 is TGCGCCAGCAGCTTTGACCAGGGAAATCAGTACTTC. Its protein product is CASSFDQGNQYF.

The chain couples TRBV6-5 to TRBJ2-3; 7 positions match TRBD1. This CDR3 region has 15 residues. Unmatched junction bases numbered 6, after V lost 4 bases and J lost 2 bases. Germline values: CDR1 MNHEY, CDR2 SVGAGI. The CDR3, as DNA: TGTGCCAGCAGTTTCTACGGGACAGACACAGATACGCAGTATTTT. It translates to CASSFYGTDTDTQYF.

The rearrangement joins TRBV7-2 to TRBJ1-4; 9 nucleotides agree with TRBD1. The CDR3 is 15 residues long. The germline gives CDR1 SGHTA, CDR2 FQGNSA. V dropped 4 bases and J dropped 5; count of bases not matched to a gene: 5. CDR3 loop: CASSWGTGWNEKLFF. The CDR3 region has the DNA TGTGCCAGCAGCTGGGGGACAGGGTGGAATGAAAAACTGTTTTTT.

J is TRBJ1-5 and V is TRBV5-1, with D tentatively TRBD1 (6 bases). This CDR3 comprises 14 residues. From germline, CDR1 is SGHRS and CDR2 YFSETQ. The V end was cut by 4 bases, the J end by 3 bases, with 11 bases between. DNA for the CDR3: TGCGCCAGCAGCCCGGACAGCTACAATCAGCCCCAGCATTTT. Translating it yields CASSPDSYNQPQHF.

This clone came up once. The chain employs TRBV5-1 and TRBJ1-6; TRBD1 matches 7 bases. CDR3 length: 15 amino acids. CDR1 is SGHRS and CDR2 is YFSETQ in the germline V gene. J was trimmed by 2 bases and V by 4 bases; bases with no gene match: 3. CDR3 nucleotide sequence: TGCGCCAGCAGCGGGGGGACAGCCTATAATTCACCCCTCCACTTT. Translated, it gives CASSGGTAYNSPLHF.

The V call is TRBV1, the J call TRBJ2-5; the table gives TRBD2 as D, unverified against the DNA. TRBV1 has pseudogene status. The CDR3 consists of 17 residues. The CDR3 loop reads CTSSQGHQREKQETQYF. In DNA, the CDR3 is TGCACCAGCAGCCAAGGCCACCAGCGGGAGAAACAAGAGACCCAGTACTTC.

The chain recombines TRBV6-5 with TRBJ2-7, with D possibly TRBD2 on 9 matching bases. Germline loops: CDR1 MNHEY, CDR2 SVGAGI. This CDR3 has 15 residues. V was cut by 8 bases and J by 4 bases, with 21 bases left in between. CDR3 in amino acids: CASEQGGAGGYEQYF. CDR3 bases: TGTGCCAGCGAACAGGGGGGTGCGGGAGGGTACGAGCAGTACTTC.

This clone was recorded once. The chain recombines TRBV7-2 with TRBJ2-3; 8 positions match TRBD1. Unmatched junction bases numbered 8, after V lost 6 bases and J lost 3 bases. The CDR3 covers 15 residues. Germline CDR1 reads SGHTA; CDR2 reads FQGNSA. The CDR3 region has the DNA TGTGCCAGCAGACCACCGGGACAGGCAACAGATACGCAGTATTTT. Its protein product is CASRPPGQATDTQYF. Full variable domain (missing parts from reference TRBV7-2 and TRBJ2-3): GAGVSQSPSNKVTEKGKDVELRCDPISGHTALYWYRQSLGQGLEFLIYFQGNSAPDKSGLPSDRFSAERTGGSVSTLTIQRTQQEDSAVYLCASRPPGQATDTQYFGPGTRLTVL.

This clone appeared a single time. The rearrangement uses TRBV7-9 and TRBJ1-6; 7 bases are a match to TRBD1. In germline, CDR1 is SEHNR, CDR2 FQNEAQ (reference sequence). Germline trimming cut 5 bases from V and 10 bases from J; bases unmatched to any gene: 17. The CDR3 is 17 amino acids. CDR3 in amino acids: CASSPAGGFGLGSPLHF. The DNA for the CDR3 is TGTGCCAGCAGCCCAGCAGGGGGTTTTGGTCTAGGATCACCCCTCCACTTT.

This sequence joins TRBV29-1 and TRBJ2-7; possible D gene TRBD2, 5 bases. The CDR3 covers 14 residues. The V gene lost 6 bases and the J gene lost 2 bases, with 17 bases spanning the gap. The V gene's germline CDR1 is SQVTM and CDR2 ANQGSEA. The CDR3 DNA follows: TGCAGCGTCGCCCCCCCGGGGAACCCCTACGAGCAGTACTTC. Protein sequence: CSVAPPGNPYEQYF.

The chain carries TRBV30 and TRBJ2-7; a possible D gene is TRBD1 (6 bases). The CDR3 loop spans 15 amino acids. Germline-derived CDR1 and CDR2 are GTSNPN and SVGIG (reference sequence). V lost 3 bases to trimming and J lost 5 bases, with 20 bases between them. The CDR3 protein is CAWSPGEQGSNEQYF. As DNA, the CDR3 is TGTGCCTGGAGCCCGGGCGAGCAGGGGAGTAACGAGCAGTACTTC.

The rearrangement uses TRBV5-1 and TRBJ1-1, with 7 bases fitting TRBD1. Per the germline V gene, CDR1 is SGHRS and CDR2 is YFSETQ. V shed 4 bases, J shed 0 bases, and the junction held 15 bases outside the gene matches. The CDR3 extends over 18 amino acids. CDR3 amino acids: CASSQSGQARLLNTEAFF. The CDR3 coding sequence is TGCGCCAGCAGCCAAAGCGGACAGGCCAGGCTTCTGAACACTGAAGCTTTCTTT.

The chain links TRBV27 to TRBJ2-3, with TRBD1 as a possible D gene (5 bases). The CDR3 has 15 amino acids. Trimming removed 6 bases at V and 3 bases at J, with 16 bases between. Germline V gene lookup returns CDR1 MNHEY and CDR2 SMNVEV (reference sequence). The chain's CDR3 is CASRGLFSRTDTQYF. The CDR3 bases are TGTGCCAGCAGGGGGCTCTTTTCCAGGACAGATACGCAGTATTTT.

This clone was seen only once. CDR3 amino acids: CASSLSSGGDSIDYEQYF. The CDR3 region has the DNA TGTGCCAGCAGTTTATCTTCGGGGGGGGACTCGATAGACTACGAGCAGTACTTC. The J gene is TRBJ2-7, the V gene TRBV27; 8 nucleotides agree with TRBD2. The V gene end was trimmed by 0 bases and the J gene end by 3 bases; junction bases not matched to a gene: 13. The CDR3 spans 18 residues. The germline CDR1 and CDR2 sequences are MNHEY and SMNVEV (reference sequence).

The CDR3 DNA sequence: TGTGCCAGCAGCGTTATAGACAATCAGCCCCAGCATTTT. This encodes CASSVIDNQPQHF. This sequence joins TRBV9 and TRBJ1-5, with D unclear. From germline, CDR1 is SGDLS and CDR2 YYNGEE. The V end lost 2 bases, the J end lost 3 bases, and 6 bases lay between the germline ends. This CDR3 has 13 amino acids.

The rearrangement joins TRBV5-1 to TRBJ2-1; 8 bases align to TRBD2. The CDR3 contains 16 residues. V lost 4 bases and J lost 4; bases outside the gene matches: 10. Germline V gene sequence: CDR1 SGHRS, CDR2 YFSETQ. The CDR3 DNA is TGCGCCAGCAGCCTCCCAGCGGGGGCCCTGTACAATGAGCAGTTCTTC. Protein: CASSLPAGALYNEQFF.